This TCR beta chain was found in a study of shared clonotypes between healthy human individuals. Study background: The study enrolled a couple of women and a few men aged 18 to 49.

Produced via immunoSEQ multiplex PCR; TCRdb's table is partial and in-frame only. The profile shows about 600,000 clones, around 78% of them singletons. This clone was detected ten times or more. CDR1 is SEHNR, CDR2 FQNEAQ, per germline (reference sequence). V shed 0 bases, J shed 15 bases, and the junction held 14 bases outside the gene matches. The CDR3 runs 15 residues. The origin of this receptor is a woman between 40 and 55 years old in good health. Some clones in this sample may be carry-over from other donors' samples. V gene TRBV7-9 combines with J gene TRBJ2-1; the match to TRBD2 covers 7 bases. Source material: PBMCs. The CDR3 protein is CASSLAGREPPLWFF. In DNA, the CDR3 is TGTGCCAGCAGCTTAGCGGGGCGGGAGCCCCCGCTATGGTTCTTC.